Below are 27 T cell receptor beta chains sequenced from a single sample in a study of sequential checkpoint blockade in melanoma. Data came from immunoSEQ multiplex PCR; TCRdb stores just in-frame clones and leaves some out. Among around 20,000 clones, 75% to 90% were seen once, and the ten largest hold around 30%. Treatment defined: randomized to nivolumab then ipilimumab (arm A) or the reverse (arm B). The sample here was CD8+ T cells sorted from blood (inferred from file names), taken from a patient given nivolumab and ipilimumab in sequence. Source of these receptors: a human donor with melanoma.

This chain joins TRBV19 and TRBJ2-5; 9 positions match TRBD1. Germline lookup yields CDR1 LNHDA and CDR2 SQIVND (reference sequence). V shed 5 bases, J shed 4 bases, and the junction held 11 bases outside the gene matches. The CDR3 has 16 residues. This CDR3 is CASSLGTGHVGETQYF. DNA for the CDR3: TGTGCCAGTAGTTTAGGGACAGGGCATGTAGGAGAGACCCAGTACTTC.

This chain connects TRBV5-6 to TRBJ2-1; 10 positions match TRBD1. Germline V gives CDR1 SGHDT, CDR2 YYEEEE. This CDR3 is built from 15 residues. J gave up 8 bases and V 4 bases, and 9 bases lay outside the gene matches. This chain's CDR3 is CASSERDRGYHEQFF. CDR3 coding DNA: TGTGCCAGCAGCGAGCGGGACAGGGGTTATCATGAGCAGTTCTTC.

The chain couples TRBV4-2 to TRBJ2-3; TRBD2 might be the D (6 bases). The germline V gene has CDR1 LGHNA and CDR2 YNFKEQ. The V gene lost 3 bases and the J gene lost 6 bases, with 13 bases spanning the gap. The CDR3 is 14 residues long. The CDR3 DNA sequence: TGTGCCAGCAGCCAGGGCGCTAGCGAGGATACGCAGTATTTT. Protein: CASSQGASEDTQYF.

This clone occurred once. The DNA for the CDR3 is TGCGCCAGCAGCCAAGACCGGGAGGGGACTGAAGCTTTCTTT. It specifies CASSQDREGTEAFF. The rearrangement links TRBV4-1 to TRBJ1-1; maybe TRBD1 (5 bases). This CDR3 contains 14 residues. The germline V and J ends were trimmed by 0 bases and 5 bases, with 10 bases remaining between them. CDR1 is MGHRA, CDR2 YSYEKL, per germline.

The CDR3 is CASSDRVETQYF. CDR3 in DNA: TGTGCCAGCAGCGACAGGGTAGAGACCCAGTACTTC. The chain joins TRBV2 to TRBJ2-5; 7 bases are a match to TRBD1. The CDR3 sequence is 12 residues long. The junction had 2 bases not matched to a gene; V was cut back by 6 bases and J by 4 bases. Germline V gives CDR1 SNHLY, CDR2 FYNNEI.

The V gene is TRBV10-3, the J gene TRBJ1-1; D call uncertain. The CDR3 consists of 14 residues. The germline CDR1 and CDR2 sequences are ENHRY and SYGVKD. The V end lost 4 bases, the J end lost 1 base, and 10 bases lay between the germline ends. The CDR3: CAISADLANTEAFF. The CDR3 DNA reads TGTGCCATCAGTGCGGACCTAGCGAACACTGAAGCTTTCTTT.

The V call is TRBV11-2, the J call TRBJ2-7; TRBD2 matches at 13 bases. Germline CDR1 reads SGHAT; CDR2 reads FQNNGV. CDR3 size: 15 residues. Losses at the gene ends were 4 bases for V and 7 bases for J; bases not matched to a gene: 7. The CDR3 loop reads CASSSRGLAGSEQYF. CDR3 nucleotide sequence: TGTGCCAGCAGCTCTCGGGGACTAGCGGGGAGTGAGCAGTACTTC.

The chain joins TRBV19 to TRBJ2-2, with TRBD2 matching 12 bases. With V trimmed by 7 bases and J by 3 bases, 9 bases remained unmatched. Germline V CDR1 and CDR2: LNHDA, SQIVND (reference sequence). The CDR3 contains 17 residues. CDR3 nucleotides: TGTGCCAGTATTCGACTAGCGGGAGCCGGGGACACCGGGGAGCTGTTTTTT. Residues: CASIRLAGAGDTGELFF.

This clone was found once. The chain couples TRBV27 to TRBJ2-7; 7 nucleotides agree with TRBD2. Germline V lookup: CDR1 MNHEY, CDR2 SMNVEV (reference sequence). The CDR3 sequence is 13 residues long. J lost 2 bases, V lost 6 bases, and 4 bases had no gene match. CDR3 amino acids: CASRGRGTYEQYF. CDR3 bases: TGTGCCAGCAGAGGGAGGGGAACCTACGAGCAGTACTTC.

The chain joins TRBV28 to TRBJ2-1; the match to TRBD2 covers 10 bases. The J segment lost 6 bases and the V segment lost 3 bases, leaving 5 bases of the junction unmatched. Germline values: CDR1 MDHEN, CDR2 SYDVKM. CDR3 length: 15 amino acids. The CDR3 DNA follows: TGTGCCAGCAGTTTCGTAGCGGGGGGAGGCAATGAGCAGTTCTTC. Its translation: CASSFVAGGGNEQFF. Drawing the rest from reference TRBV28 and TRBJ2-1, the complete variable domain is DVKVTQSSRYLVKRTGEKVFLECVQDMDHENMFWYRQDPGLGLRLIYFSYDVKMKEKGDIPEGYSVSREKKERFSLILESASTNQTSMYLCASSFVAGGGNEQFFGPGTRLTVL.

The CDR3 bases are TGTGCCCCCCGAAGAGACACTGAAGCTTTCTTT. It specifies CAPRRDTEAFF. This sequence joins TRBV27 and TRBJ1-1; D is unclear. The CDR3 has 11 amino acids. V lost 11 bases and J 3 bases, leaving 10 bases between the germline ends. Germline V CDR1 and CDR2: MNHEY, SMNVEV (reference sequence).

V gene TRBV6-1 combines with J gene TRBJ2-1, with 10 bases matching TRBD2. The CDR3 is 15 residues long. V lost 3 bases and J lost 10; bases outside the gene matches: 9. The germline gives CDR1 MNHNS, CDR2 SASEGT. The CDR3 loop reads CASSEVPSGRGEQFF. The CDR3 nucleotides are TGTGCCAGCAGTGAGGTTCCTAGCGGGAGAGGGGAGCAGTTCTTC.

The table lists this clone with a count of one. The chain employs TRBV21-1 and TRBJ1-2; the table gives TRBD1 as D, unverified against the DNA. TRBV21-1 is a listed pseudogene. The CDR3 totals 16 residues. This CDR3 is CASRTDRVSRCGGYTF. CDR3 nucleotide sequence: TGTGCCAGCAGGACGGACAGGGTATCGCGTTGTGGTGGCTACACCTTC.

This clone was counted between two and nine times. This chain's CDR3 is CASSPGKEQYF. The DNA for the CDR3 is TGTGCCAGCAGTCCCGGGAAAGAGCAGTACTTC. V gene TRBV6-6 combines with J gene TRBJ2-5; weak D call: TRBD2 (5 bases). CDR1 is MNHNY, CDR2 SVGAGI, per germline (reference sequence). The CDR3 totals 11 residues. The germline V and J ends were trimmed by 5 bases and 11 bases, with 12 bases remaining between them.

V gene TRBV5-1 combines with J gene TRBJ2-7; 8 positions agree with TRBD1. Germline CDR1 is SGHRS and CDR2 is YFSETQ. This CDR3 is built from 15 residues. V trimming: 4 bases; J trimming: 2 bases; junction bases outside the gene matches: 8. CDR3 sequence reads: CASSQGTGLPYEQYF. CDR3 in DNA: TGCGCCAGCAGCCAAGGGACAGGCCTACCCTACGAGCAGTACTTC. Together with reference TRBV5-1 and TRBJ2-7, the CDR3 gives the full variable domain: KAGVTQTPRYLIKTRGQQVTLSCSPISGHRSVSWYQQTPGQGLQFLFEYFSETQRNKGNFPGRFSGRQFSNSRSEMNVSTLELGDSALYLCASSQGTGLPYEQYFGPGTRLTVT.

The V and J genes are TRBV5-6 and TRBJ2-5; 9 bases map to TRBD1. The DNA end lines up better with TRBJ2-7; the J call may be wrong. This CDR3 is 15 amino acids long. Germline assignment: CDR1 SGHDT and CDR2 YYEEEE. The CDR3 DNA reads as TGTGCCAGCAGCCCGGAAGGGACAGGGATCTACGAGCAGTACTTC. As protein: CASSPEGTGIYEQYF.

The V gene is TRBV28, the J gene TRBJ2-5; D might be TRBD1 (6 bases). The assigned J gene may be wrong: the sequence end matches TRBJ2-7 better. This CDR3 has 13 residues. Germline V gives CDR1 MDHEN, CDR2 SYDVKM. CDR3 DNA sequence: TGTGCCAGCAATATGAGGGGGACCTACGAGCAGTACTTC. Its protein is CASNMRGTYEQYF.

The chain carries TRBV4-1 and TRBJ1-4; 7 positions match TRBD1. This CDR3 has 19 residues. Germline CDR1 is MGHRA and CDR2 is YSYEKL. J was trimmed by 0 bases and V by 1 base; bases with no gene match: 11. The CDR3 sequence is CASSQAIPGTAATNEKLFF. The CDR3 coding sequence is TGCGCCAGCAGCCAAGCTATACCAGGGACAGCCGCAACTAATGAAAAACTGTTTTTT.

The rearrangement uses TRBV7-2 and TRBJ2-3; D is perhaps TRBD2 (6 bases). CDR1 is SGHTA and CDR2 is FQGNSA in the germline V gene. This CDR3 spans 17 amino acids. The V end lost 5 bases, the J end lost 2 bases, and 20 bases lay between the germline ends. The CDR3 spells CASSRSGVADYTDTQYF. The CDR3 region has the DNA TGTGCCAGCAGCCGATCCGGGGTAGCGGATTACACAGATACGCAGTATTTT.

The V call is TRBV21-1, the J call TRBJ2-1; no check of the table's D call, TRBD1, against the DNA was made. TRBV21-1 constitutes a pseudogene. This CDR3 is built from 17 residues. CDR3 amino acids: CASRISRDRQHLNEQFF. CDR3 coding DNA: TGTGCCAGCAGGATATCTCGGGACAGGCAACATCTTAATGAGCAGTTCTTC.

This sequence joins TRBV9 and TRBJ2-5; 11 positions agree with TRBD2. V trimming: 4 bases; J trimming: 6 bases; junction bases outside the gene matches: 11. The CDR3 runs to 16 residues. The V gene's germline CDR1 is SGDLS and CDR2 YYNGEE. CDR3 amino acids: CASSSWTGLAGKTQYF. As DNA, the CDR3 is TGTGCCAGCAGCTCCTGGACAGGACTAGCGGGCAAGACCCAGTACTTC.

The CDR3 bases are TGTGCCAGCAGTTACTCAGGTGGGGGGGGTGAAAAACTGTTTTTT. Translated, it gives CASSYSGGGGEKLFF. V gene TRBV6-6 combines with J gene TRBJ1-4, with a possible D match to TRBD1 (5 bases). Trimming removed 0 bases from V and 7 bases from J, with 12 bases in between. From germline, CDR1 is MNHNY and CDR2 SVGAGI (reference sequence). This CDR3 has 15 residues.

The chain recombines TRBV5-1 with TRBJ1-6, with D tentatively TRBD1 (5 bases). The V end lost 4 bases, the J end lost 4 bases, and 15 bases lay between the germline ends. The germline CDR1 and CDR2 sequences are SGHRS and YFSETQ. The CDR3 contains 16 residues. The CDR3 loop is CASSIRTIGYNSPLHF. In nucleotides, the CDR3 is TGCGCCAGCAGCATCCGGACAATTGGTTATAATTCACCCCTCCACTTT.

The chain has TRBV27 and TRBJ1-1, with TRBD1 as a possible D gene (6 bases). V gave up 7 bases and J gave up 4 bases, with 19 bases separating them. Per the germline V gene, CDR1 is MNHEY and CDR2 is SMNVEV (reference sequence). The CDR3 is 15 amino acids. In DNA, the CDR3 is TGTGCCAGCACCCTTTTACCGGGGGGCACCACTGAAGCTTTCTTT. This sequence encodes CASTLLPGGTTEAFF.

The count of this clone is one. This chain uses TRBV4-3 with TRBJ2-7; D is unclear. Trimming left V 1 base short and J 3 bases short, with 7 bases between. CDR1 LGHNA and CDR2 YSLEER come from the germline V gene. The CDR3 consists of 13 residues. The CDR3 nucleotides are TGCGCCAGCAGCCAAGGGGCAGGCTACGAGCAGTACTTC. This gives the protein CASSQGAGYEQYF.

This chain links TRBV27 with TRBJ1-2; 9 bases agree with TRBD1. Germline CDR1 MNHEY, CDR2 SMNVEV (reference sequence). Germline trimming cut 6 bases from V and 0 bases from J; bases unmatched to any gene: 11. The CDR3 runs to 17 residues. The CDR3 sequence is CASSLQGANQANYGYTF. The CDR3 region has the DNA TGTGCCAGCAGCCTACAGGGGGCGAATCAAGCTAACTATGGCTACACCTTC.

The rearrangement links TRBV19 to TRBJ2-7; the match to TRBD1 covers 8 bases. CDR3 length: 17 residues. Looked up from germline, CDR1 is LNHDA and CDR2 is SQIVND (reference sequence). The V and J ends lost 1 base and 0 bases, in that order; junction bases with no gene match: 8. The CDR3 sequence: CASSIGYWTGPSYEQYF. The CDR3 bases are TGTGCCAGTAGTATAGGATATTGGACAGGGCCCTCCTACGAGCAGTACTTC.